Ten or more counts support the clone carrying this T cell receptor (beta chain). Antigen unknown. This sample stems from a study of human T cells and chemical hapten exposure. Study-level results: Significantly more large CDR3 similarity clusters were formed by expanded TCRs than by controls. Counts of TCRs above 1 in 1000 frequency stayed unchanged with DPC sensitization.

Study processing details: The median was about 96,000 TCRs per sample, ranging roughly 20,000 to 690,600. TCRdb itself ran the RACE reads through MiXCR, one entry per CDR3 protein. The V and J calls shown here were made by TCRdb, not taken from the authors' results. Among 38,000 or so distinct CDR3 sequences listed, 7.5% to 8% were seen once. The sample's time point: pre-sensitization, week 0. Documented treatment: therapeutic diphenylcyclopropenone sensitization with weekly scalp DPC. Extraction of total RNA was performed on unfractionated whole blood. The length of the CDR3 is 15 residues. Germline V gives CDR1 SGHAT, CDR2 FQNNGV. V was shortened by 4 bases and J by 4 bases, with 16 bases between the two germline ends.

The chain has TRBV11-2 and TRBJ1-1; D remains ambiguous. The clonotype originates from a woman in her forties or fifties with alopecia areata. Some clones in this sample may be carry-over from other donors' samples. The sample in question was whole blood, obtained in connection with sensitization to the hapten diphenylcyclopropenone (DPC). CDR3 amino acids: CASSSSRSGVTEAFF. The CDR3 DNA is TGTGCCAGCAGCTCCAGCCGTTCGGGTGTCACTGAAGCTTTCTTT.